Presented here are 12 T cell receptor beta chains from one specimen sequenced in a study of beta chain features in type 1 diabetes. The authors reverse transcribed all of the isolated RNA, so sequencing captured expressed TCRB transcripts. Sequenced by immunoSEQ multiplex PCR; TCRdb stores in-frame clones only, minus some. The repertoire holds about 360,000 clones, with roughly 13% as singletons. Sequencing was done on a sample of naive CD4+ T cells from blood. The origin of the receptors is a man between 18 and 29 years old in good health.

This chain uses TRBV29-1 with TRBJ1-1; D not certain. The CDR3 has 13 residues. Germline V gene lookup returns CDR1 SQVTM and CDR2 ANQGSEA. V shed 6 bases and J shed 1 base, with 12 bases lying between them. CDR3 residues: CSVTSQTNTEAFF. The CDR3, as DNA: TGCAGCGTGACAAGCCAAACGAACACTGAAGCTTTCTTT. Full variable domain (missing parts from reference TRBV29-1 and TRBJ1-1): SAVISQKPSRDICQRGTSLTIQCQVDSQVTMMFWYRQQPGQSLTLIATANQGSEATYESGFVIDKFPISRPNLTFSTLTVSNMSPEDSSIYLCSVTSQTNTEAFFGQGTRLTVV.

This clone came up a few times. The chain is built from TRBV30 and TRBJ2-7; 7 nucleotides align to TRBD2. The germline V gene encodes CDR1 GTSNPN and CDR2 SVGIG (reference sequence). The CDR3 extends over 13 amino acids. V shed 5 bases, J shed 4 bases, and the junction held 8 bases outside the gene matches. CDR3 region: CAWHRGGIYEQYF. CDR3 DNA: TGTGCCTGGCACCGCGGGGGTATTTACGAGCAGTACTTC.

CDR3 coding DNA: TGCGCCAGCAGCCAAGAAGGGGAAGCGGGAGGGCCTAGCTCCTACAATGAGCAGTTCTTC. It yields the protein CASSQEGEAGGPSSYNEQFF. This sequence joins TRBV4-1 and TRBJ2-1; 10 bases fit TRBD2. The V gene end was trimmed by 0 bases and the J gene end by 0 bases; junction bases not matched to a gene: 11. The length of the CDR3 is 20 residues. From germline, CDR1 is MGHRA and CDR2 YSYEKL.

This clone was counted between two and nine times. V is TRBV18 and J is TRBJ2-1; D remains ambiguous. Looked up from germline, CDR1 is KGHSH and CDR2 is LQKENI. The ends were cut back, 2 bases at V and 7 bases at J, with 9 bases in the middle. This CDR3 contains 13 residues. CDR3 nucleotides: TGTGCCAGCTCACCATTGGCAGATAATGAGCAGTTCTTC. This translates into CASSPLADNEQFF.

This chain connects TRBV28 to TRBJ2-1; 9 bases map to TRBD2. There are 15 residues in the CDR3. With V trimmed by 6 bases and J by 9 bases, 12 bases remained unmatched. Looked up from germline, CDR1 is MDHEN and CDR2 is SYDVKM. In nucleotides, the CDR3 is TGTGCCAGCAGCCGGCCCGGACTAGCGAACGCTGAGCAGTTCTTC. This gives the protein CASSRPGLANAEQFF.

The sample holds a few counts of this clone. The rearrangement joins TRBV11-3 to TRBJ2-3; 8 nucleotides line up with TRBD1. The J segment lost 4 bases and the V segment lost 1 base, leaving 4 bases of the junction unmatched. The CDR3 has 15 residues. The germline gives CDR1 SGHNT, CDR2 YENEEA. Here the CDR3 reads CASSLAGRGPDTQYF. The CDR3 DNA sequence: TGTGCCAGCAGCTTAGCCGGCAGGGGGCCAGATACGCAGTATTTT.

In this sample, this clone turned up a few times. This rearrangement joins TRBV28 to TRBJ2-5; the match to TRBD1 covers 9 bases. V shed 6 bases and J 5 bases; nucleotides not matched to a gene: 4. The CDR3 totals 13 residues. Germline loops: CDR1 MDHEN, CDR2 SYDVKM. The CDR3 DNA reads TGTGCCAGCAGACAGGGGGCACGGGAGACCCAGTACTTC. This encodes CASRQGARETQYF.

This clone appeared a few times. The rearrangement links TRBV18 to TRBJ1-1, with 7 bases matching TRBD1. The CDR3 extends over 14 amino acids. CDR1 KGHSH and CDR2 LQKENI come from the germline V gene. V trimming: 6 bases; J trimming: 8 bases; junction bases outside the gene matches: 12. This CDR3 is CASSHRSTGPEAFF. The CDR3 region has the DNA TGTGCCAGCTCCCACCGCTCGACAGGGCCCGAAGCTTTCTTT.

The V call is TRBV7-3, the J call TRBJ2-7, with 8 bases identical to TRBD2. V trimming: 2 bases; J trimming: 5 bases; junction bases outside the gene matches: 5. Germline CDR1 reads SGHTA; CDR2 reads FQGTGA. This CDR3 spans 14 amino acids. The CDR3 loop is CASSLAGGSNEQYF. CDR3 coding DNA: TGTGCCAGCAGCTTAGCGGGAGGCAGCAACGAGCAGTACTTC. Based on the CDR3 plus reference TRBV7-3 and TRBJ2-7, the full variable domain is GAGVSQTPSNKVTEKGKYVELRCDPISGHTALYWYRQSLGQGPEFLIYFQGTGAADDSGLPNDRFFAVRPEGSVSTLKIQRTERGDSAVYLCASSLAGGSNEQYFGPGTRLTVT.

This clone was observed a handful of times. The chain links TRBV19 to TRBJ2-7, with 8 bases fitting TRBD2. The V segment lost 2 bases and the J segment 3 bases; nucleotides outside the gene matches: 6. The CDR3 extends over 15 amino acids. The germline gives CDR1 LNHDA, CDR2 SQIVND (reference sequence). The CDR3 loop is CASSITSGLVYEQYF. The CDR3 DNA is TGTGCCAGTAGTATAACATCGGGACTAGTCTACGAGCAGTACTTC. Based on the CDR3 plus reference TRBV19 and TRBJ2-7, the full variable domain is DGGITQSPKYLFRKEGQNVTLSCEQNLNHDAMYWYRQDPGQGLRLIYYSQIVNDFQKGDIAEGYSVSREKKESFPLTVTSAQKNPTAFYLCASSITSGLVYEQYFGPGTRLTVT.

V is TRBV19 and J is TRBJ1-1; the match to TRBD1 covers 7 bases. The germline CDR1 and CDR2 sequences are LNHDA and SQIVND (reference sequence). The CDR3 length is 12 residues. V lost 10 bases and J lost 6; bases outside the gene matches: 8. Here the CDR3 reads CATRGQGAEAFF. CDR3 coding DNA: TGTGCCACCCGAGGGCAGGGGGCTGAAGCTTTCTTT.

The table lists this clone with a few counts. The rearrangement links TRBV6-5 to TRBJ2-1; TRBD1 matches 7 bases. Germline assignment: CDR1 MNHEY and CDR2 SVGAGI. CDR3 length equals 14 residues. The V segment lost 6 bases and the J segment 0 bases; nucleotides outside the gene matches: 2. CDR3 DNA: TGTGCCAGCAGCCGGGACAGCTCCTACAATGAGCAGTTCTTC. This translates into CASSRDSSYNEQFF.